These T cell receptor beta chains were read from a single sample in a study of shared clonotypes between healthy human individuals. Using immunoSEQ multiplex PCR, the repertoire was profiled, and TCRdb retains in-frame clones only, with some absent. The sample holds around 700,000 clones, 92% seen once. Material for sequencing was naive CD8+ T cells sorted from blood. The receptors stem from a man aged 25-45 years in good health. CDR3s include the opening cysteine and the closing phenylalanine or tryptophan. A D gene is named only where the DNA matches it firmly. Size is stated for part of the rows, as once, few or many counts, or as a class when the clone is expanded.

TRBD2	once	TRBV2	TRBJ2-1	CASTGLAGAREQFF	TGTGCCAGCACGGGACTAGCGGGAGCCCGCGAGCAGTTCTTC
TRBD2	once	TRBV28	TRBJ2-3	CASSGEREGGTDTQYF	TGTGCCAGCAGTGGGGAGCGGGAGGGCGGCACAGATACGCAGTATTTT
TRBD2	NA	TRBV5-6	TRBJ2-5	CASSTTSGRQQETQYF	TGTGCCAGCAGCACGACTAGCGGGAGACAACAAGAGACCCAGTACTTC
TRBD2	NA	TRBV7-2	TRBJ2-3	CASSPRRAGGPSDTQYF	TGTGCCAGCAGTCCTAGGCGGGCGGGAGGGCCGAGTGATACGCAGTATTTT
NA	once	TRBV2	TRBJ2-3	CASSGSQGPSTDTQYF	TGTGCCAGCAGTGGCTCCCAGGGGCCTAGCACAGATACGCAGTATTTT
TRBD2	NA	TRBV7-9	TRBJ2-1	CASSLLAGFHNEQFF	TGTGCCAGCAGCTTACTAGCGGGTTTCCACAATGAGCAGTTCTTC
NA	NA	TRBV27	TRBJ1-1	CASSYTGGLAEAFF	TGTGCCAGCTCCTACACAGGAGGGCTGGCTGAAGCTTTCTTT
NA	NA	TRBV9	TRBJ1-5	CASSPGPKNQPQHF	TGTGCCAGCAGCCCAGGACCGAAAAATCAGCCCCAGCATTTT
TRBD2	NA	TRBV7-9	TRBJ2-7	CASSHDLPAGVSYEQYF	TGTGCCAGCAGCCACGACTTACCAGCGGGGGTTTCCTACGAGCAGTACTTC
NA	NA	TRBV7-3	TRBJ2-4	CASSPTLGDIAKNIQYF	TGTGCCAGCAGCCCGACCCTCGGGGACATAGCCAAAAACATTCAGTACTTC
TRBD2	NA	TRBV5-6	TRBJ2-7	CASSLAFLAGDPYEQYF	TGTGCCAGCAGCTTGGCCTTCCTAGCGGGAGACCCCTACGAGCAGTACTTC